The T cell receptor (beta chain) described here comes from a study of shared clonotypes between healthy human individuals. Study overall: Each donor had three CD4 naive, three CD4 memory, two CD8 naive and one CD8 memory plate.

Notes on this clone: What it recognizes is unknown.

The test was conducted at deep level. The repertoire was sequenced with immunoSEQ multiplex PCR; TCRdb's copy has only in-frame clones and lacks some. The sample lists about 1,800,000 clones, less than 95% occurring once. Naive CD8 isolation took CD45RO-negative cells positively selected for CCR7 and excluded terminally differentiated effector memory CD45RA+ cells. Overall study results and limits: It was the non-shared clonotypes that had lower generation probabilities than clonotypes shared by all four donors. Researchers sampled blood only, noting tissue repertoires likely differ.

Sequencing input: naive CD8+ T cells sorted from blood. The source is a man aged 18-30 years in good health.

CDR3 protein: CAISESAGLMGEAFF. CDR3 nucleotides: TGTGCCATCAGTGAGTCGGCGGGGCTCATGGGAGAAGCTTTCTTT. The chain is built from TRBV10-3 and TRBJ1-1; tentative D call: TRBD1 (5 bases). Germline V gene lookup returns CDR1 ENHRY and CDR2 SYGVKD. This CDR3 comprises 15 residues. V dropped 0 bases and J dropped 8 bases, with 16 bases sitting between them.